This TCR beta chain was identified during a study of monozygotic twins with inflammatory bowel disease. Study-level results: Clonotype overlap with others was lower in IBD patients than in healthy twins, a difference that was greatest with disease activity.

TCRdb reworked the 5' RACE reads into one entry per CDR3 protein, no DNA. This sample's table has tens of thousands of distinct CDR3 sequences. Turning to this clonotype: The antigen is undetermined.

Sequenced input: blood. The receptor was isolated from a human donor with ulcerative colitis or Crohn's disease, or a healthy co-twin of an affected twin (not recorded which).

This CDR3 reads CASSPGTVSSPLHF. J is TRBJ1-6 and V is TRBV9. The CDR3 consists of 14 residues. Germline V gene lookup returns CDR1 SGDLS and CDR2 YYNGEE.